The 17 T cell receptor beta chains given below trace back to one sample, sequenced in a study of OX40 agonist ivuxolimab in advanced cancers. The library was made by the immunoSEQ multiplex PCR assay. Imported from immuneACCESS, the table was reduced by TCRdb to in-frame sequences with V and J called. These copies leave out some clones; in studies compared against another copy, an unresolved V gene accounts for under half, and the cause of the remainder is not known. The sample includes 15,000 to 20,000 clones, with approximately 83% observed a single time. Roughly 30% of the sample is taken by the ten largest. The sample consisted of CD4+ or CD8+ T cells sorted from blood, taken in a trial of the OX40 agonist ivuxolimab. The receptors originated from an adult with an advanced solid tumor such as melanoma, head and neck, liver or kidney cancer.

This clone was picked up one time. The chain links TRBV18 to TRBJ1-1, with D unclear. The CDR3 loop spans 13 amino acids. The germline gives CDR1 KGHSH, CDR2 LQKENI. The V and J ends lost 6 bases and 4 bases respectively, with 12 bases between them. CDR3 sequence: CASSLGPSTEAFF. In DNA form, the CDR3 reads TGTGCCAGCTCTCTCGGACCGAGCACTGAAGCTTTCTTT.

This clone appeared a single time. V and J are TRBV21-1 and TRBJ1-5. TRBV21-1 is a known pseudogene. This CDR3 has 17 amino acids. The DNA for the CDR3 is TGTGCCAGCATCCCCCGCCGGGATTCTCATAGCAATCAGCCCCAGCATTTT. It encodes CASIPRRDSHSNQPQHF.

Only a few counts were recorded for this clone. The chain carries TRBV9 and TRBJ1-2, with 7 positions matching TRBD1. V lost 7 bases, J lost 4 bases, and 16 bases stayed unmatched. The V gene's germline CDR1 is SGDLS and CDR2 YYNGEE. The CDR3 extends over 16 amino acids. The CDR3 nucleotides are TGTGCCAGCTCCACCTCACAGGGGCCGTCGGGCTATGGCTACACCTTC. Translating gives CASSTSQGPSGYGYTF.

The V gene is TRBV6-4, the J gene TRBJ2-3; 9 nucleotides line up with TRBD2. Germline values: CDR1 MRHNA, CDR2 SNTAGT. This CDR3 has 14 amino acids. Trimming at V came to 5 bases and at J to 2 bases, leaving 2 bases not matched to a gene. CDR3 sequence reads: CASSIAGDTDTQYF. CDR3 bases: TGTGCCAGCAGTATAGCGGGAGACACAGATACGCAGTATTTT.

The chain has TRBV7-6 and TRBJ2-1; 9 bases fit TRBD2. Trimming at V came to 3 bases and at J to 0 bases, leaving 12 bases not matched to a gene. The CDR3 sequence is 19 residues long. Germline V CDR1 and CDR2: SGHVS, FNYEAQ. CDR3 loop: CASSLRAAGGSLSYNEQFF. The CDR3 nucleotides read TGTGCCAGCAGCTTGCGGGCAGCGGGAGGATCCCTCTCCTACAATGAGCAGTTCTTC.

The chain links TRBV10-3 to TRBJ2-7; 7 positions agree with TRBD2. The germline CDR1 and CDR2 sequences are ENHRY and SYGVKD. This CDR3 region has 14 residues. Trimming took 8 bases from V and 4 from J; bases not matched to a gene: 11. CDR3 nucleotide sequence: TGTGCCATCCAATCCGAGGGAGCGGGGTACGAGCAGTACTTC. Its protein product is CAIQSEGAGYEQYF.

The chain links TRBV28 to TRBJ2-5; D perhaps matches TRBD2 (5 bases). This CDR3 region has 14 residues. In germline, CDR1 is MDHEN, CDR2 SYDVKM. V was pared by 2 bases and J by 3 bases, with 10 bases between. The CDR3 spells CASSLPTRKETQYF. The CDR3 bases are TGTGCCAGCAGTTTACCCACTAGAAAAGAGACCCAGTACTTC.

This chain connects TRBV7-6 to TRBJ1-5; a possible D gene is TRBD1 (6 bases). This CDR3 region has 11 residues. The germline V gene has CDR1 SGHVS and CDR2 FNYEAQ. V gave up 10 bases and J gave up 7 bases, with 11 bases separating them. The CDR3 DNA reads as TGTGCCACCGGGGGGGGCCAGCCCCAGCATTTT. Translated: CATGGGQPQHF.

The rearrangement uses TRBV11-2 and TRBJ2-3; TRBD1 agrees at 10 bases. Germline V lookup: CDR1 SGHAT, CDR2 FQNNGV. The CDR3 is 19 residues long. V lost 5 bases to trimming and J lost 5 bases; unmatched junction nucleotides: 19. The CDR3 DNA is TGTGCCAGCAGCCAGTGGACAGGGGGATTCACCGAGAAAGGAGATACGCAGTATTTT. It specifies CASSQWTGGFTEKGDTQYF.

This clone has only one observation. The genes are TRBV27 and TRBJ2-5, with D possibly being TRBD1 (5 bases). This CDR3 contains 15 residues. Trimming took off 2 bases at V and 5 bases at J, with 15 bases between the two ends. Germline V gives CDR1 MNHEY, CDR2 SMNVEV (reference sequence). The CDR3 coding sequence is TGTGCCAGCAGTTTAGCGGACACCTTCAGGGAGACCCAGTACTTC. This gives the protein CASSLADTFRETQYF.

The rearrangement joins TRBV2 to TRBJ1-5, with D uncertain. This CDR3 is built from 15 residues. Trimming left V 1 base short and J 1 base short, with 8 bases between. CDR1 SNHLY and CDR2 FYNNEI come from the germline V gene. The CDR3 loop reads CASSEGRLSNQPQHF. Here the CDR3 DNA reads TGTGCCAGCAGTGAAGGACGTCTCAGCAATCAGCCCCAGCATTTT.

The chain combines TRBV28 with TRBJ1-1, with a tentative D call TRBD1 (5 bases). The germline gives CDR1 MDHEN, CDR2 SYDVKM. Trimming removed 11 bases at V and 6 bases at J, with 22 bases between. CDR3 length: 14 amino acids. The chain's CDR3 is CAVFPGRREAEAFF. The CDR3 bases are TGTGCCGTATTCCCGGGACGGAGAGAAGCTGAAGCTTTCTTT.

The rearrangement uses TRBV4-1 and TRBJ1-1; D possibly corresponds to TRBD1 (5 bases). V lost 5 bases and J 5 bases, leaving 15 bases between the germline ends. Germline lookup yields CDR1 MGHRA and CDR2 YSYEKL. The CDR3 is 14 amino acids. The CDR3 sequence is CASSTQTEGTEAFF. CDR3 DNA sequence: TGCGCCAGCAGCACCCAGACAGAGGGAACTGAAGCTTTCTTT.

This clone was recorded only once. The rearrangement joins TRBV6-6 to TRBJ2-5; 8 bases are shared with TRBD2. Germline CDR1 MNHNY, CDR2 SVGAGI (reference sequence). After removal of 3 bases from V and 3 bases from J, the junction contained 6 bases not matched to a gene. The length of the CDR3 is 15 residues. CDR3 sequence: CASSYTAGGKETQYF. DNA of the CDR3: TGTGCCAGCAGTTATACGGCGGGAGGCAAAGAGACCCAGTACTTC.

This clone showed up just a few times. V gene TRBV11-3 combines with J gene TRBJ2-1; D remains unclear. The germline gives CDR1 SGHNT, CDR2 YENEEA. V was trimmed by 3 bases and J by 6 bases, leaving 6 bases between them. The CDR3 runs to 12 residues. The CDR3 DNA reads as TGTGCCAGCAGCTTTAGGATCAATGAGCAGTTCTTC. This sequence encodes CASSFRINEQFF. The full variable domain, rest sourced from reference TRBV11-3 and TRBJ2-1, is EAGVVQSPRYKIIEKKQPVAFWCNPISGHNTLYWYLQNLGQGPELLIRYENEEAVDDSQLPKDRFSAERLKGVDSTLKIQPAELGDSAVYLCASSFRINEQFFGPGTRLTVL.

The chain combines TRBV5-4 with TRBJ1-6; TRBD1 might be the D (5 bases). There are 12 residues in the CDR3. Trimming stripped 4 bases from V and 10 bases from J, with 9 bases between. Looked up from germline, CDR1 is SGHNT and CDR2 is YYREEE (reference sequence). This CDR3 reads CASSPGGSPLHF. DNA for the CDR3: TGTGCCAGCAGCCCGGGGGGGTCACCCCTCCACTTT.

The rearrangement links TRBV11-2 to TRBJ2-5; D unclear. The DNA end favors TRBJ2-7, so the J call may be wrong. From germline, CDR1 is SGHAT and CDR2 FQNNGV. The CDR3 sequence is 14 residues long. This CDR3 is CASSSVDGDYEQYF. The CDR3 DNA reads TGTGCCAGCAGCTCCGTAGACGGTGACTACGAGCAGTACTTC.